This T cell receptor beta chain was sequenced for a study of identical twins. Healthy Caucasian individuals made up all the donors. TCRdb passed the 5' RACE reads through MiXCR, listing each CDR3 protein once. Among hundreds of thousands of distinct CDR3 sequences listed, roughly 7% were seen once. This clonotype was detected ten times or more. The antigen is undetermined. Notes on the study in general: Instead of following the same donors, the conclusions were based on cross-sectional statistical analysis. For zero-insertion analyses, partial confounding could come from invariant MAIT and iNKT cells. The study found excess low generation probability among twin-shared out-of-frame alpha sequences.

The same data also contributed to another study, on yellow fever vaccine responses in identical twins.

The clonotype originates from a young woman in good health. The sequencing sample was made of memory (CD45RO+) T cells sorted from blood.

The CDR3 region has the DNA TGTGCCAGCAGCCAGGCTGTTGTCAATCAGCCCCAGCATTTT. This codes for CASSQAVVNQPQHF. V is TRBV3-1 and J is TRBJ1-5; the D is unclear. CDR3 size: 14 residues. CDR1 and CDR2 from the germline V gene are LGHDT and YNNKEL (reference sequence). V was pared by 3 bases and J by 3 bases, with 9 bases between. The whole variable domain, remainder taken from reference TRBV3-1 and TRBJ1-5, is DTAVSQTPKYLVTQMGNDKSIKCEQNLGHDTMYWYKQDSKKFLKIMFSYNNKELIINETVPNRFSPKSPDKAHLNLHINSLELGDSAVYFCASSQAVVNQPQHFGDGTRLSIL.